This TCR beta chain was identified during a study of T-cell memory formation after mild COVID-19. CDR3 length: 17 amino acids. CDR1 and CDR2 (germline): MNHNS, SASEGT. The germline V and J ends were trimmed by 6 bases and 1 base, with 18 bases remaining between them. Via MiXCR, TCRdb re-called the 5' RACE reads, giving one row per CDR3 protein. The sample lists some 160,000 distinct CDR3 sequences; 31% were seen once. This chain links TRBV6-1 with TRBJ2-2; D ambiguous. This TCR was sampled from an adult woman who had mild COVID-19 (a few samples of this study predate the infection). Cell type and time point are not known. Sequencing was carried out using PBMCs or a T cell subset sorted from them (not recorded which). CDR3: CASSAPIGLQNTGELFF. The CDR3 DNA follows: TGTGCCAGCAGCGCCCCTATTGGGTTACAGAACACCGGGGAGCTGTTTTTT.